The 24 T cell receptor beta chains below all came from one sample that was sequenced in a study of regulatory T cells in long-lasting Graves disease. Construction of TCR beta libraries relied on iRepertoire HTBI primers and on Arm-PCR targeting CDR3 regions. TCRdb re-called the multiplex PCR reads through MiXCR, storing one row per CDR3 protein. This table has around 420,000 distinct CDR3 sequences, 15% to 19% appearing once. Time point in this sample: newly diagnosed GD, antithyroid drugs for less than 3 months. The TCR library used RNA extracted from PBMCs. Sequenced material: peripheral blood mononuclear cells (PBMCs), taken at new diagnosis, from a patient treated with antithyroid drugs. Receptor source: a female donor with Graves disease.

In this sample, this clonotype turned up many times. V gene TRBV11-2 combines with J gene TRBJ2-3; 9 nucleotides agree with TRBD2. Germline CDR1 is SGHAT and CDR2 is FQNNGV. V lost 5 bases, J lost 0 bases, and 6 bases stayed unmatched. CDR3 length equals 16 residues. CDR3 sequence: CASSRASGESTDTQYF. CDR3 sequence (DNA): TGTGCCAGCAGCAGGGCTAGCGGGGAAAGCACAGATACGCAGTATTTT. Variable domain in full (rest from reference TRBV11-2 and TRBJ2-3): EAGVAQSPRYKIIEKRQSVAFWCNPISGHATLYWYQQILGQGPKLLIQFQNNGVVDDSQLPKDRFSAERLKGVDSTLKIQPAKLEDSAVYLCASSRASGESTDTQYFGPGTRLTVL.

The table lists this clonotype with many counts. This chain uses TRBV5-1 with TRBJ1-1; 8 nucleotides align to TRBD1. This CDR3 has 14 amino acids. Germline assignment: CDR1 SGHRS and CDR2 YFSETQ. V trimming: 3 bases; J trimming: 4 bases; junction bases outside the gene matches: 5. As DNA, the CDR3 is TGCGCCAGCAGCTGGGGACAGGAGAGCACTGAAGCTTTCTTT. Residues: CASSWGQESTEAFF.

This clonotype showed up just a few times. A much larger clonotype is one base distant, so this may be a read error. V gene TRBV7-9 combines with J gene TRBJ2-7; a possible D gene is TRBD1 (5 bases). The germline V gene encodes CDR1 SEHNR and CDR2 FQNEAQ (reference sequence). The ends were cut back, 8 bases at V and 3 bases at J, with 11 bases in the middle. The CDR3 sequence is 12 residues long. CDR3 in amino acids: CASGAGFYEQYF. DNA for the CDR3: TGTGCCAGCGGTGCAGGGTTCTACGAGCAGTACTTC.

This clonotype was counted ten times or more. The V gene is TRBV12-3 or TRBV12-4, the J gene TRBJ2-3; unclear D gene. The CDR3 is 15 residues long. With 8 bases removed from V and 0 bases from J, the gap between germline ends came to 15 bases. CDR3 protein: CASGQREFSTDTQYF. In DNA form, the CDR3 reads TGTGCCAGCGGCCAACGAGAGTTTAGCACAGATACGCAGTATTTT.

The table lists this clonotype with many counts. The genes are TRBV6-1 and TRBJ2-1; D is uncertain. This CDR3 contains 13 residues. Trimming left V 4 bases short and J 6 bases short, with 10 bases between. Germline V gene lookup returns CDR1 MNHNS and CDR2 SASEGT. CDR3 region: CASSADRVNEQFF. The DNA for the CDR3 is TGTGCCAGCAGTGCCGATCGGGTCAATGAGCAGTTCTTC.

In its sample, this clonotype was seen many times. This sequence joins TRBV12-3 or TRBV12-4 and TRBJ1-5; D uncertain. Between the trimmed V and J ends, which lost 3 bases and 6 bases, there was a span of 3 bases. The CDR3 has 11 amino acids. The CDR3 protein is CASSFGQPQHF. The CDR3 bases are TGTGCCAGCAGTTTTGGTCAGCCCCAGCATTTT.

The table lists this clonotype with many counts. This chain connects TRBV10-1 to TRBJ2-2, with D uncertain. The germline gives CDR1 WNHNN, CDR2 SYGVQD (reference sequence). The germline V and J ends were trimmed by 2 bases and 1 base, with 5 bases remaining between them. The CDR3 covers 14 residues. The CDR3 is CASSETRNTGELFF. For the CDR3, the DNA is TGCGCCAGCAGTGAGACCCGGAACACCGGGGAGCTGTTTTTT.

This clonotype was seen at least ten times. The chain carries TRBV5-1 and TRBJ2-1; the D is unclear. With 2 bases removed from V and 4 bases from J, the gap between germline ends came to 10 bases. The CDR3 contains 14 residues. The germline V gene encodes CDR1 SGHRS and CDR2 YFSETQ. The CDR3 nucleotides are TGCGCCAGCAGCTTTCGTTACCATTACAATGAGCAGTTCTTC. Its translation is CASSFRYHYNEQFF.

This clonotype was recorded a few times. This rearrangement joins TRBV12-3 or TRBV12-4 to TRBJ2-2, with 10 bases identical to TRBD2. The CDR3 loop spans 15 amino acids. The J segment lost 2 bases and the V segment lost 6 bases, leaving 3 bases of the junction unmatched. CDR3 bases: TGTGCCAGCAGGTGGACTAGCGGAAACACCGGGGAGCTGTTTTTT. Protein product: CASRWTSGNTGELFF.

There are many counts of this clonotype. V usage is TRBV9 and J usage is TRBJ2-7; TRBD2 agrees at 7 bases. The CDR3 has 15 residues. V gave up 1 base and J gave up 2 bases; unmatched junction bases: 6. Germline CDR1 is SGDLS and CDR2 is YYNGEE. CDR3 DNA sequence: TGTGCCAGCAGCGTAAGCGGGACGGATGCCTACGAGCAGTACTTC. It encodes CASSVSGTDAYEQYF.

This clonotype was counted many times. V usage is TRBV6-2 or TRBV6-3 and J usage is TRBJ2-1; D remains ambiguous. Trimming removed 0 bases from V and 0 bases from J, with 12 bases in between. The length of the CDR3 is 17 residues. Germline CDR1 reads MNHEY; CDR2 reads SVGEGT. CDR3 nucleotides: TGTGCCAGCAGTTACTCTCTCGGGCCGAGCTCCTACAATGAGCAGTTCTTC. It translates to CASSYSLGPSSYNEQFF.

This clonotype showed up many times. The CDR3 loop is CASSFGPGGTDTQYF. The CDR3, as DNA: TGCGCCAGCAGCTTTGGTCCTGGGGGGACAGATACGCAGTATTTT. The rearrangement uses TRBV5-1 and TRBJ2-3; TRBD2 is a possible D gene (6 bases). CDR3 length: 15 amino acids. CDR1 SGHRS and CDR2 YFSETQ come from the germline V gene. V dropped 2 bases and J dropped 3 bases, with 13 bases sitting between them.

The table lists this clonotype with many counts. The chain has TRBV20-1 and TRBJ1-1; no definite D call. Germline V gives CDR1 DFQATT, CDR2 SNEGSKA (reference sequence). This CDR3 is 11 amino acids long. Trimming stripped 5 bases from V and 1 base from J, with 5 bases between. CDR3 DNA: TGCAGTGCTTGGTCGAACACTGAAGCTTTCTTT. Translation gives CSAWSNTEAFF.

This clonotype was detected only once. This chain's CDR3 is CASSPLAGNAYNEQFF. The CDR3 region has the DNA TGTGCCAGCAGTCCACTGGCAGGGAACGCCTACAATGAGCAGTTCTTC. The chain links TRBV12-3 or TRBV12-4 to TRBJ2-1, with a weak D call TRBD1 (5 bases). This CDR3 contains 16 residues. Trimming removed 5 bases from V and 2 bases from J, with 16 bases in between.

This clonotype was found many times. The rearrangement joins TRBV12-3 or TRBV12-4 to TRBJ1-1; 8 nucleotides match TRBD1. With 3 bases clipped from V and 4 bases from J, the junction kept 7 bases outside the gene matches. The CDR3 length is 15 residues. Here the CDR3 reads CASSFQGAPGTEAFF. As DNA, the CDR3 is TGTGCCAGCAGTTTTCAGGGGGCGCCGGGCACTGAAGCTTTCTTT.

This clonotype was counted at least ten times. The chain couples TRBV4-1 to TRBJ1-6; D is unresolved. This CDR3 comprises 12 residues. The V gene's germline CDR1 is MGHRA and CDR2 YSYEKL. The ends were cut back, 1 base at V and 7 bases at J, with 2 bases in the middle. CDR3 amino acids: CASSQGNSPLHF. DNA for the CDR3: TGCGCCAGCAGCCAAGGGAATTCACCCCTCCACTTT.

This clonotype appeared many times. The V gene is TRBV29-1, the J gene TRBJ2-5; TRBD2 aligns across 8 bases. V shed 6 bases, J shed 1 base, and the junction held 13 bases outside the gene matches. The CDR3 consists of 16 residues. CDR1 and CDR2 from the germline V gene are SQVTM and ANQGSEA. CDR3 residues: CSVPLVIAGFQETQYF. The CDR3 bases are TGCAGCGTCCCCCTTGTGATAGCGGGATTCCAAGAGACCCAGTACTTC.

This clonotype was seen at least ten times. The chain carries TRBV19 and TRBJ2-5; TRBD2 matches 8 bases. Germline V gives CDR1 LNHDA, CDR2 SQIVND (reference sequence). This CDR3 is built from 14 residues. V lost 7 bases, J lost 2 bases, and 6 bases stayed unmatched. The CDR3 reads CASTTSGFQETQYF. The CDR3 bases are TGTGCCAGTACAACTAGCGGATTTCAAGAGACCCAGTACTTC.

Only a few counts were recorded for this clonotype. This chain links TRBV28 with TRBJ1-2; TRBD1 might be the D (5 bases). The CDR3 loop spans 13 amino acids. Germline values: CDR1 MDHEN, CDR2 SYDVKM. V lost 3 bases and J lost 7, with 12 bases in between. CDR3 region: CASSFGGGVGYTF. In DNA, the CDR3 is TGTGCCAGCAGTTTTGGTGGAGGGGTTGGCTACACCTTC.

Many counts were recorded for this clonotype. V usage is TRBV3-1 and J usage is TRBJ2-3, with TRBD1 matching 11 bases. V lost 1 base to trimming and J lost 3 bases; unmatched junction nucleotides: 15. The germline CDR1 and CDR2 sequences are LGHDT and YNNKEL (reference sequence). This CDR3 spans 20 amino acids. CDR3 sequence reads: CASSQVRDRGNTGLTDTQYF. The CDR3 region has the DNA TGTGCCAGCAGCCAAGTGAGGGACAGGGGGAACACCGGCCTAACAGATACGCAGTATTTT.

Regarding this clonotype: It is likely a read error: a sequence one base away is far more abundant. The rearrangement uses TRBV20-1 and TRBJ2-1, with D possibly called TRBD1 or TRBD2 (5 bases each). The CDR3 totals 14 residues. The V and J ends lost 4 bases and 13 bases respectively, with 23 bases between them. CDR1 is DFQATT and CDR2 is SNEGSKA in the germline V gene (reference sequence). The CDR3 is CSANRDRDGETQFF. CDR3 nucleotides: TGCAGTGCTAACCGGGACCGAGACGGAGAGACCCAGTTCTTC.

This clonotype was counted at least ten times. The gene calls are TRBV12-3 or TRBV12-4 and TRBJ2-3, with 12 nucleotides matching TRBD2. V shed 6 bases and J 4 bases; nucleotides not matched to a gene: 11. The CDR3 has 17 amino acids. The CDR3 protein is CASSSGLAGPPPDTQYF. The CDR3 DNA sequence: TGTGCCAGCAGCTCGGGACTAGCGGGTCCACCCCCAGATACGCAGTATTTT.

This clonotype was observed a few times. The V and J genes are TRBV7-2 and TRBJ1-5; D gene uncertain. The CDR3 is 14 residues long. Germline V gene sequence: CDR1 SGHTA, CDR2 FQGNSA. V lost 3 bases, J lost 2 bases, and 8 bases lay in between. CDR3 loop: CASSFSAGNQPQHF. The CDR3 nucleotides read TGTGCCAGCAGCTTTTCAGCGGGCAATCAGCCCCAGCATTTT.

This clonotype was counted between two and nine times. V and J are TRBV6-1 and TRBJ1-1; D is possibly TRBD1 (5 bases). The length of the CDR3 is 14 residues. CDR1 MNHNS and CDR2 SASEGT come from the germline V gene. Trimming pared 7 bases from V and 5 bases from J, leaving 17 bases between. Here the CDR3 DNA reads TGTGCCAGCACCGAGGGCAGGGAGGCAACTGAAGCTTTCTTT. This encodes CASTEGREATEAFF.